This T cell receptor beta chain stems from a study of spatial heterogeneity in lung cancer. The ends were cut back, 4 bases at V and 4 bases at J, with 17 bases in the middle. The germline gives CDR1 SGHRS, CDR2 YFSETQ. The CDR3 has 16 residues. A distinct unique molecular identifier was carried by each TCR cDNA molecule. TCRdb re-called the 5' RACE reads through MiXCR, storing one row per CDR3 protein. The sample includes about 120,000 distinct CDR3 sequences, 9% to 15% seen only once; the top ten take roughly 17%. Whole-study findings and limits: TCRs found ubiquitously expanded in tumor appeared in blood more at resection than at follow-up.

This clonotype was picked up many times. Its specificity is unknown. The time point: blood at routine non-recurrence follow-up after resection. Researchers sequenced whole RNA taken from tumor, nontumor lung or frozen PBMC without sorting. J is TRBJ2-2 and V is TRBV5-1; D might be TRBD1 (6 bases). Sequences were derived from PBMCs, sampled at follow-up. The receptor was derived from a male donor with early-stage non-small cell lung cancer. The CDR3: CASSPTGYPRTGELFF. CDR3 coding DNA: TGCGCCAGCAGCCCTACAGGGTACCCCCGCACCGGGGAGCTGTTTTTT.